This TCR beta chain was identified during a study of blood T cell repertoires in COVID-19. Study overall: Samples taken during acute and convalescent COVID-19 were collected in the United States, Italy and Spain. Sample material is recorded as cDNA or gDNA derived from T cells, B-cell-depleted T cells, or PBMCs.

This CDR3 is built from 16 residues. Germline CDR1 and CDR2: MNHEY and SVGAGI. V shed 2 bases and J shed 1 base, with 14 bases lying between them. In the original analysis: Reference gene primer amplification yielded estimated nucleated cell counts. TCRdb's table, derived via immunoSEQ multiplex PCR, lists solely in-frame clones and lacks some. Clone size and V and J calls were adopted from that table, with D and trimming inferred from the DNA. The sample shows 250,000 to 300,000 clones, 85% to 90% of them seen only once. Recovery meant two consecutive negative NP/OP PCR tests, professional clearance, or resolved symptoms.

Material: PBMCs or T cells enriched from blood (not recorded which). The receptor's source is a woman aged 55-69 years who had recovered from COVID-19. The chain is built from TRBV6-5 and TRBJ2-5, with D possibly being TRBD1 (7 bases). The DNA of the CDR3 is TGTGCCAGCAGTTACCCCAGACAGGGAGGCCAAGAGACCCAGTACTTC. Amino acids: CASSYPRQGGQETQYF.